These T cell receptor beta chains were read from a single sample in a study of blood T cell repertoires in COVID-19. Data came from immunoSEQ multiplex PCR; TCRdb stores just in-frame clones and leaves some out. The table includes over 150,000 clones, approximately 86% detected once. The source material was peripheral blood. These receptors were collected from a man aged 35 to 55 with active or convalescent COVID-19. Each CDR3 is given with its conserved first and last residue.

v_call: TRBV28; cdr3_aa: CASKMGTGSYEQYF
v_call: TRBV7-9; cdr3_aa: CASSSGLIGPFF
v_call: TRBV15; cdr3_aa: CATSRTGSETQYF
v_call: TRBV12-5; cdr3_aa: CASERGGGNTIYF
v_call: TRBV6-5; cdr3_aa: CASRVEGTQYF
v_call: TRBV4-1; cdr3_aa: CASSQEAARAYEQYF
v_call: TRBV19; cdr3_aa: CASSIGRVYGYTF
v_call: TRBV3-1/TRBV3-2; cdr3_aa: CASSQSGWQYF
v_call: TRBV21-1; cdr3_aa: CASSKHRVEQPQHF
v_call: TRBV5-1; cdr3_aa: CASSLVAGNTEAFF
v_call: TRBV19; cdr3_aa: CASSSPAGDPKNIQYF
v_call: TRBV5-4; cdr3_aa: CASSPWTSGGATGELFF
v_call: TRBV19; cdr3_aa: CATRSGGAGGELFF